One T cell receptor (beta chain) is described in this entry. These data belong to a study of blood T cell repertoires in COVID-19. Study overall: Researchers got acute and convalescent COVID-19 samples from the United States, Italy and Spain. Nucleic acid was either cDNA or gDNA, and it came from T cells, B-cell-depleted T cells, or PBMCs.

Methods used by the authors: The assay estimated nucleated cells by amplifying reference gene primers. Profiled with immunoSEQ multiplex PCR; TCRdb holds only in-frame clones, not every one. V and J calls and clone size follow that table, whereas D and trimming were derived from the DNA. The table lists 200,000 to 300,000 clones, 87% of them singletons, with more than 1.3% in the top ten. Germline V gene sequence: CDR1 SGDLS, CDR2 YYNGEE. V lost 3 bases and J lost 4, with 16 bases in between. The CDR3 is 15 residues long. The chain carries TRBV9 and TRBJ1-2; D perhaps matches TRBD1 (6 bases). The material sequenced was peripheral blood. This TCR came from a woman aged 40 to 50 who had recovered from COVID-19. The DNA for the CDR3 is TGTGCCAGCAGCGCAGCTCCCGGGACACCCTATGGCTACACCTTC. It translates to CASSAAPGTPYGYTF.